This T cell receptor beta chain was sequenced for a study of radiation and T cells in renal cell carcinoma. Across the whole study: Nephrectomy followed 15 Gy stereotactic body radiation by 4 weeks.

The table came from immunoSEQ multiplex PCR; TCRdb's copy has only in-frame clones and leaves some out. The sample shows fewer than 150,000 clones, more than 75% of them seen only once. Stated time point: blood 2 weeks post-SBRT. Stated treatment: 15 Gy SBRT to primary tumor, nephrectomy 4 weeks later. The receptor comes from a woman between 70 and 85 years old with renal cell carcinoma. Sequenced material: blood, taken from a patient whose treatment included radiotherapy and nephrectomy.

The CDR3 spells CASSLGLTVYNEQFF. CDR3 DNA sequence: TGCGCCAGCAGCCTTGGACTTACTGTTTACAATGAGCAGTTCTTC. J is TRBJ2-1 and V is TRBV4-3, with a tentative D call TRBD2 (5 bases). The CDR3 has 15 residues. Germline V lookup: CDR1 LGHNA, CDR2 YSLEER. The germline V and J ends were trimmed by 4 bases and 4 bases, with 14 bases remaining between them.